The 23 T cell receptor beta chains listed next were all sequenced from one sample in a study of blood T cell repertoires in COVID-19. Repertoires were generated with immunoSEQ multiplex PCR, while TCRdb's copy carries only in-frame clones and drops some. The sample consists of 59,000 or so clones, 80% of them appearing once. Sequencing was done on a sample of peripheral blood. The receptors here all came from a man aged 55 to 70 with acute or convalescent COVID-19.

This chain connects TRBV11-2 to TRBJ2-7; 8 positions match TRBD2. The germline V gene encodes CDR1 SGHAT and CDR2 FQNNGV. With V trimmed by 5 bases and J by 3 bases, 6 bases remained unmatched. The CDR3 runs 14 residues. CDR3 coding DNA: TGTGCCAGCAGCCTGACGGGGGGGGTCTACGAGCAGTACTTC. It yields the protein CASSLTGGVYEQYF.

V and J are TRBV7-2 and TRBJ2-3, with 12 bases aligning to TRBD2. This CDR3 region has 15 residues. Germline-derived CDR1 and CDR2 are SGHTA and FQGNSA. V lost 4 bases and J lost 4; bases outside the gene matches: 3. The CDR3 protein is CASSSRTSGADTQYF. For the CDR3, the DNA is TGTGCCAGCAGCTCCCGGACTAGCGGGGCAGATACGCAGTATTTT. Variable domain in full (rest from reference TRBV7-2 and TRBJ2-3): GAGVSQSPSNKVTEKGKDVELRCDPISGHTALYWYRQSLGQGLEFLIYFQGNSAPDKSGLPSDRFSAERTGGSVSTLTIQRTQQEDSAVYLCASSSRTSGADTQYFGPGTRLTVL.

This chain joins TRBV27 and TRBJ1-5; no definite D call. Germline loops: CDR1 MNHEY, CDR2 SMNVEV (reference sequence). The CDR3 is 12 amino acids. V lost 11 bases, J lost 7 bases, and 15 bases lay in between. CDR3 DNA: TGTGCCTATCCACCTACCGGGCAGCCCCAGCATTTT. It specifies CAYPPTGQPQHF.

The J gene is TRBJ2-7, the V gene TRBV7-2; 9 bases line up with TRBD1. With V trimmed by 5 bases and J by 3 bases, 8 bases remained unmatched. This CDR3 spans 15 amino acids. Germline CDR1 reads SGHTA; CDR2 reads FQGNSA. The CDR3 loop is CASSRTGTGSYEQYF. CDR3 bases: TGTGCCAGCAGCAGAACCGGGACAGGGAGCTACGAGCAGTACTTC.

Here the CDR3 DNA reads TGTGCCAGCAGATCCGGACACGAACAGCAGTACTTC. This translates into CASRSGHEQQYF. J is TRBJ2-7 and V is TRBV6-1; TRBD1 might be the D (5 bases). The germline CDR1 and CDR2 sequences are MNHNS and SASEGT. V was shortened by 6 bases and J by 8 bases, with 14 bases between the two germline ends. The CDR3 loop spans 12 amino acids.

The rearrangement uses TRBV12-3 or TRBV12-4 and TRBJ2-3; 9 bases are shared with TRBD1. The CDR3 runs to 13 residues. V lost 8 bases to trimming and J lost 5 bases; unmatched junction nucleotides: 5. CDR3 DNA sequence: TGTGCCAGCGGGACAGGGTGGGGAGATACGCAGTATTTT. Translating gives CASGTGWGDTQYF.

For the CDR3, the DNA is TGTGCCAGCGGACTGGTGGGCACTGAAGCTTTCTTT. This codes for CASGLVGTEAFF. This chain uses TRBV12-3 or TRBV12-4 with TRBJ1-1; no firm D call. With 8 bases removed from V and 4 bases from J, the gap between germline ends came to 11 bases. This CDR3 region has 12 residues.

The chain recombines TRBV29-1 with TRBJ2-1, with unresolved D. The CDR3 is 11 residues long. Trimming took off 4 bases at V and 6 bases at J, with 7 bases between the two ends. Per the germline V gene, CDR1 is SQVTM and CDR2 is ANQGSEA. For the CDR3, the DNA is TGCAGCGTTGTCCCCGGCAATGAGCAGTTCTTC. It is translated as CSVVPGNEQFF.

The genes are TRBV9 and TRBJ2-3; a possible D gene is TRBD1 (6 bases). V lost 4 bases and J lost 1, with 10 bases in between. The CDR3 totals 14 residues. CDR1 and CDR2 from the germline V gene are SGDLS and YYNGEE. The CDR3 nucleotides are TGTGCCAGCAGCTCCCGGACAGGCACAGATACGCAGTATTTT. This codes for CASSSRTGTDTQYF.

CDR3 sequence: CASSIDSRNTGELFF. The CDR3 DNA is TGTGCCAGTAGTATAGACAGTCGAAACACCGGGGAGCTGTTTTTT. This chain uses TRBV19 with TRBJ2-2, with D hard to call. Trimming removed 0 bases at V and 2 bases at J, with 7 bases between. The CDR3 loop spans 15 amino acids. Germline-derived CDR1 and CDR2 are LNHDA and SQIVND (reference sequence).

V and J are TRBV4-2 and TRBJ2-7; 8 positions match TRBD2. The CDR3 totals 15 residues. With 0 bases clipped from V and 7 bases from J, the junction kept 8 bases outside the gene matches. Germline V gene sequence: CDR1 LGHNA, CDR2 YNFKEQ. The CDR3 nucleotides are TGTGCCAGCAGCCAAGAAACCCGGGGGGGTCGAGAGCAGTACTTC. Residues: CASSQETRGGREQYF.

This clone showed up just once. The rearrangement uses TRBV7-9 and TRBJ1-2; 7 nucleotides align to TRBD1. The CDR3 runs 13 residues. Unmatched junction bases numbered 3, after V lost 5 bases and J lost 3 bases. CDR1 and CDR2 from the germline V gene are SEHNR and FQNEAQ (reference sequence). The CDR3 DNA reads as TGTGCCAGCAGCAACAGGGGAGACTATGGCTACACCTTC. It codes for CASSNRGDYGYTF.

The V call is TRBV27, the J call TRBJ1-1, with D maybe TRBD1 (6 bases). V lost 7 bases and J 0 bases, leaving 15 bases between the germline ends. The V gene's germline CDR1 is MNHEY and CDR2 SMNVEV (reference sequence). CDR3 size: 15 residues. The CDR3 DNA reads TGTGCCAGCACCACGTTACAGGGATTGAACACTGAAGCTTTCTTT. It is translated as CASTTLQGLNTEAFF.

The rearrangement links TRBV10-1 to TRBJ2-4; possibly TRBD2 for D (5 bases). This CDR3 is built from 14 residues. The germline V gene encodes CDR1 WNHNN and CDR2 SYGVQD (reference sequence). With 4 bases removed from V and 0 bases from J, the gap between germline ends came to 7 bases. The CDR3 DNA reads TGCGCCAGCAGTGGGAGGATAGCCAAAAACATTCAGTACTTC. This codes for CASSGRIAKNIQYF.

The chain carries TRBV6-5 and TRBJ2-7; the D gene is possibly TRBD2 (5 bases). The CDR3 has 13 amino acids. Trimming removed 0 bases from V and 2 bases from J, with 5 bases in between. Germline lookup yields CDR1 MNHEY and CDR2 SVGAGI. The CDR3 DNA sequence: TGTGCCAGCAGTTACTCGACTACCTACGAGCAGTACTTC. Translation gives CASSYSTTYEQYF.

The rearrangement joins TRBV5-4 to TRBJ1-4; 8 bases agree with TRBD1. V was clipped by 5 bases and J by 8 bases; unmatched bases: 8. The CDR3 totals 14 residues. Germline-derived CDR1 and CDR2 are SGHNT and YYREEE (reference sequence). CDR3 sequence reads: CASSSRDRREKLFF. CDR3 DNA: TGTGCCAGCAGTAGCCGGGACAGGCGCGAAAAACTGTTTTTT.

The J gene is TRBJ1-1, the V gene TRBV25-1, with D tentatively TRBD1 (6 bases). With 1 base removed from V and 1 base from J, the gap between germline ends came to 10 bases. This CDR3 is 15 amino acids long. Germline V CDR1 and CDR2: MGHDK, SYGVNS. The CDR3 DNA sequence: TGTGCCAGCAGTGAATCTACAGGGAGGAACACTGAAGCTTTCTTT. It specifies CASSESTGRNTEAFF.

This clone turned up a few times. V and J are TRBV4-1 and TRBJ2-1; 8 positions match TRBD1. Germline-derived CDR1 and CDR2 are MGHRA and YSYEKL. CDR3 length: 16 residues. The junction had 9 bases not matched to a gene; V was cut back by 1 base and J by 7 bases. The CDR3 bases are TGCGCCAGCAGCCAAGCCGGACAGGGTTTTGGGAATGAGCAGTTCTTC. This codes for CASSQAGQGFGNEQFF.

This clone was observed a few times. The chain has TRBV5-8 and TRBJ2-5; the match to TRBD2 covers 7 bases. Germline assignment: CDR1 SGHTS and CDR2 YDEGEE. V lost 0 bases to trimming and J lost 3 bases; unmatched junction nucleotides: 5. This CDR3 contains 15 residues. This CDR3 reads CASSLGLAVKETQYF. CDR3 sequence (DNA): TGTGCCAGCAGCTTGGGACTAGCAGTTAAAGAGACCCAGTACTTC.

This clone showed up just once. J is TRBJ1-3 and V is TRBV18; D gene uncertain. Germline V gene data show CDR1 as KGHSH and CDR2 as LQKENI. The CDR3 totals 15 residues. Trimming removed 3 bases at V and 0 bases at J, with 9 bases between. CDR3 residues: CASSPVVYSGNTIYF. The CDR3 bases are TGTGCCAGCTCACCCGTAGTTTACTCTGGAAACACCATATATTTT. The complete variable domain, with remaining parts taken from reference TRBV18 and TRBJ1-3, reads NAGVMQNPRHLVRRRGQEARLRCSPMKGHSHVYWYRQLPEEGLKFMVYLQKENIIDESGMPKERFSAEFPKEGPSILRIQQVVRGDSAAYFCASSPVVYSGNTIYFGEGSWLTVV.

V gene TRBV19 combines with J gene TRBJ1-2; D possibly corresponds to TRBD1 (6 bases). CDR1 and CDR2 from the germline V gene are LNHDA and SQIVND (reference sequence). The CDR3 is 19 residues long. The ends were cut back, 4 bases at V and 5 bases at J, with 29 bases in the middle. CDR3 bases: TGTGCCAGTAGTAAAAGGGGGATGGGAGCGACCGGGACGAGGTATGGCTACACCTTC. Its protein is CASSKRGMGATGTRYGYTF.

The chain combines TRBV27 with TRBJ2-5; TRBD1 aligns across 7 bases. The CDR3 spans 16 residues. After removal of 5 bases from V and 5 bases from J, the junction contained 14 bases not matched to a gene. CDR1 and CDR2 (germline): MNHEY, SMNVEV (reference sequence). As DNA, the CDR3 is TGTGCCAGCAGTAATACAGGGACAGCCACCAGGGAGACCCAGTACTTC. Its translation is CASSNTGTATRETQYF.

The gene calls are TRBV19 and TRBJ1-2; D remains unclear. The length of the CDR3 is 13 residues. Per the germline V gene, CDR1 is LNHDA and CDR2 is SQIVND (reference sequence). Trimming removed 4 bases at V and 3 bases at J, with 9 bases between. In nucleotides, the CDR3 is TGTGCCAGTAGTACCGCGGGGTACTATGGCTACACCTTC. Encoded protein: CASSTAGYYGYTF.